These 26 T cell receptor beta chains were all obtained from the same sample, sequenced in a study of sequential checkpoint blockade in melanoma. Here immunoSEQ multiplex PCR was the method, and the copy in TCRdb shows in-frame clones only, minus some. The sample contains about 30,000 clones, about 89% of which appear only once. Treatment specified: randomized to nivolumab then ipilimumab (arm A) or the reverse (arm B). Material: CD8+ T cells sorted from blood (inferred from file names), obtained from a patient given nivolumab and ipilimumab in sequence. The source is a human donor with melanoma.

This rearrangement joins TRBV7-6 to TRBJ2-1; 10 nucleotides line up with TRBD2. Trimming cost V 3 bases and J 5 bases; bases outside gene matches: 7. The CDR3 spans 16 residues. Germline CDR1 is SGHVS and CDR2 is FNYEAQ. CDR3 in amino acids: CASSFPPSGSHNEQFF. DNA for the CDR3: TGTGCCAGCAGCTTCCCTCCTAGCGGGAGTCACAATGAGCAGTTCTTC.

The rearrangement links TRBV5-1 to TRBJ2-7, with D uncertain. CDR1 and CDR2 (germline): SGHRS, YFSETQ. The CDR3 consists of 13 residues. With 1 base removed from V and 1 base from J, the gap between germline ends came to 6 bases. This CDR3 is CASSLQVSYEQYF. The DNA of the CDR3 is TGCGCCAGCAGCTTGCAGGTTTCCTACGAGCAGTACTTC.

The chain couples TRBV13 to TRBJ2-5; TRBD2 aligns across 8 bases. CDR3 size: 15 residues. Germline V gene sequence: CDR1 PRHDT, CDR2 FYEKMQ (reference sequence). The V gene end was trimmed by 5 bases and the J gene end by 1 base; junction bases not matched to a gene: 6. The CDR3 protein is CASSLGGGFQETQYF. The CDR3 DNA sequence: TGTGCCAGCAGCCTCGGGGGGGGGTTCCAAGAGACCCAGTACTTC.

J is TRBJ2-7 and V is TRBV5-6, with TRBD1 as a possible D gene (6 bases). The V gene lost 5 bases and the J gene lost 0 bases, with 9 bases spanning the gap. Germline V gene lookup returns CDR1 SGHDT and CDR2 YYEEEE. This CDR3 spans 13 amino acids. The CDR3 DNA is TGTGCCAGCAGGACAGGCACCTCCTACGAGCAGTACTTC. Translation gives CASRTGTSYEQYF.

The chain combines TRBV4-1 with TRBJ2-2, with 7 bases identical to TRBD1. This CDR3 spans 16 amino acids. V shed 5 bases, J shed 4 bases, and the junction held 10 bases outside the gene matches. Germline values: CDR1 MGHRA, CDR2 YSYEKL. The CDR3 bases are TGCGCCAGCAGCGACGCTTACCCAGGGGGCACCGGGGAGCTGTTTTTT. Protein sequence: CASSDAYPGGTGELFF.

This sequence joins TRBV7-6 and TRBJ1-5; 10 nucleotides align to TRBD1. In germline, CDR1 is SGHVS, CDR2 FNYEAQ. The length of the CDR3 is 15 residues. V gave up 5 bases and J gave up 3 bases; unmatched junction bases: 4. The DNA of the CDR3 is TGTGCCAGCAGCCTCGGGACAGGGGCCAATCAGCCCCAGCATTTT. This translates into CASSLGTGANQPQHF.

This CDR3 reads CATSRTGALVDTQYF. DNA of the CDR3: TGTGCCACTTCCAGGACAGGGGCTCTGGTGGATACGCAGTATTTT. This chain connects TRBV2 to TRBJ2-3; TRBD1 matches 9 bases. Germline V lookup: CDR1 SNHLY, CDR2 FYNNEI. The CDR3 is 15 amino acids. The ends lost 10 bases at V and 6 bases at J; junction bases unmatched: 14.

The gene calls are TRBV27 and TRBJ2-5; D is possibly TRBD2 (5 bases). This CDR3 is 12 amino acids long. Looked up from germline, CDR1 is MNHEY and CDR2 is SMNVEV (reference sequence). V gave up 4 bases and J gave up 4 bases, with 7 bases separating them. CDR3 sequence: CASSSAGETQYF. The CDR3 nucleotides are TGTGCCAGCAGTTCGGCGGGAGAGACCCAGTACTTC.

The chain has TRBV4-2 and TRBJ2-3, with D possibly being TRBD2 (7 bases). CDR3 length equals 17 residues. V lost 0 bases, J lost 5 bases, and 18 bases lay in between. The germline V gene encodes CDR1 LGHNA and CDR2 YNFKEQ. The CDR3 here is CASSQERPGGPGDTQYF. The CDR3 bases are TGTGCCAGCAGCCAAGAGCGGCCCGGGGGGCCGGGAGATACGCAGTATTTT.

The genes are TRBV30 and TRBJ2-1, with 7 positions matching TRBD2. CDR1 and CDR2 from the germline V gene are GTSNPN and SVGIG (reference sequence). The CDR3 spans 16 residues. J was trimmed by 1 base and V by 2 bases; bases with no gene match: 8. In DNA form, the CDR3 reads TGTGCCTGGAGTCCCCTAGCGGCGGAGTCCTACAATGAGCAGTTCTTC. This gives the protein CAWSPLAAESYNEQFF. Full variable domain (outside the CDR3, taken from reference TRBV30 and TRBJ2-1): SQTIHQWPATLVQPVGSPLSLECTVEGTSNPNLYWYRQAAGRGLQLLFYSVGIGQISSEVPQNLSASRPQDRQFILSSKKLLLSDSGFYLCAWSPLAAESYNEQFFGPGTRLTVL.

The J gene is TRBJ2-7, the V gene TRBV28; 7 bases agree with TRBD2. V was pared by 6 bases and J by 4 bases, with 9 bases of the junction left unmatched. Germline CDR1 is MDHEN and CDR2 is SYDVKM. This CDR3 contains 14 residues. CDR3 bases: TGTGCCAGCAGCCTGGCGGGAGCTGGGTACGAGCAGTACGTC. Translated, it gives CASSLAGAGYEQYV.

This clone has just a few counts. The J gene is TRBJ2-2, the V gene TRBV4-3; 7 positions agree with TRBD2. The CDR3 has 17 amino acids. With V trimmed by 4 bases and J by 0 bases, 8 bases remained unmatched. CDR1 is LGHNA and CDR2 is YSLEER in the germline V gene. The CDR3 loop is CASSPSSGGTNTGELFF. The CDR3, as DNA: TGCGCCAGCAGCCCAAGCTCCGGGGGGACGAACACCGGGGAGCTGTTTTTT.

CDR3 protein: CASSPTSRLYNEQFF. As DNA, the CDR3 is TGCGCCAGCAGTCCAACTAGCCGCCTTTACAATGAGCAGTTCTTC. This chain joins TRBV10-2 and TRBJ2-1, with a tentative D call TRBD2 (6 bases). Germline loops: CDR1 WSHSY, CDR2 SAAADI. V was shortened by 5 bases and J by 4 bases, with 15 bases between the two germline ends. The CDR3 is made up of 15 amino acids.

This clone came up once. This chain connects TRBV9 to TRBJ2-2, with D hard to call. The CDR3 consists of 13 residues. Trimming removed 3 bases at V and 5 bases at J, with 8 bases between. Germline CDR1 reads SGDLS; CDR2 reads YYNGEE. Written as DNA, the CDR3 is TGTGCCAGCAGCGGCCGGAGAACCGGGGAGCTGTTTTTT. This gives the protein CASSGRRTGELFF. The variable domain in full, completed from reference TRBV9 and TRBJ2-2, reads DSGVTQTPKHLITATGQRVTLRCSPRSGDLSVYWYQQSLDQGLQFLIQYYNGEERAKGNILERFSAQQFPDLHSELNLSSLELGDSALYFCASSGRRTGELFFGEGSRLTVL.

V and J are TRBV4-2 and TRBJ1-1; 7 bases are shared with TRBD1. The CDR3 runs to 17 residues. V lost 0 bases and J lost 0; bases outside the gene matches: 7. CDR1 and CDR2 from the germline V gene are LGHNA and YNFKEQ. The CDR3 here is CASSQEALGQMNTEAFF. The CDR3 coding sequence is TGTGCCAGCAGCCAAGAGGCCCTGGGACAGATGAACACTGAAGCTTTCTTT.

V is TRBV4-1 and J is TRBJ2-1, with 10 positions matching TRBD2. Germline V gives CDR1 MGHRA, CDR2 YSYEKL. Trimming cost V 0 bases and J 0 bases; bases outside gene matches: 5. The CDR3 is 18 residues long. The CDR3 region has the DNA TGCGCCAGCAGCCAAGAATCTAGCGGGAGCTACTCCTACAATGAGCAGTTCTTC. It specifies CASSQESSGSYSYNEQFF.

The CDR3 sequence is CASSPRAMGLNEKLFF. CDR3 DNA sequence: TGTGCCAGCAGCCCCCGGGCGATGGGACTTAATGAAAAACTGTTTTTT. This chain joins TRBV28 and TRBJ1-4; tentative D call: TRBD1 (5 bases). The CDR3 length is 16 residues. In germline, CDR1 is MDHEN, CDR2 SYDVKM. Trimming shortened V by 6 bases and J by 4 bases, and 18 bases separated the two germline ends. Using reference TRBV28 and TRBJ1-4 for the parts outside the CDR3, the full variable domain is DVKVTQSSRYLVKRTGEKVFLECVQDMDHENMFWYRQDPGLGLRLIYFSYDVKMKEKGDIPEGYSVSREKKERFSLILESASTNQTSMYLCASSPRAMGLNEKLFFGSGTQLSVL.

The chain is built from TRBV9 and TRBJ2-7; 11 nucleotides line up with TRBD2. The V and J ends lost 3 bases and 5 bases, in that order; junction bases with no gene match: 7. The CDR3 sequence is 15 residues long. CDR1 and CDR2 from the germline V gene are SGDLS and YYNGEE. This CDR3 reads CASSELAGVTDEQYF. The CDR3 DNA follows: TGTGCCAGCAGCGAACTAGCGGGAGTTACCGACGAGCAGTACTTC.

Here the CDR3 reads CASSLWRDRINGYTF. The DNA for the CDR3 is TGTGCCAGCAGTTTATGGCGGGACAGGATCAATGGCTACACCTTC. The chain uses TRBV28 and TRBJ1-2, with TRBD1 identical over 8 bases. The junction had 6 bases not matched to a gene; V was cut back by 0 bases and J by 6 bases. The CDR3 covers 15 residues. CDR1 MDHEN and CDR2 SYDVKM come from the germline V gene.

This chain joins TRBV2 and TRBJ2-2; TRBD2 matches at 15 bases. CDR1 is SNHLY, CDR2 FYNNEI, per germline. The CDR3 spans 16 residues. The V and J ends lost 7 bases and 6 bases, in that order; junction bases with no gene match: 6. The CDR3 region is CASIRTSGGASGELFF. CDR3 DNA: TGTGCCAGCATTCGGACTAGCGGGGGGGCCTCCGGGGAGCTGTTTTTT.

V is TRBV29-1 and J is TRBJ2-1; TRBD1 aligns across 7 bases. This CDR3 contains 12 residues. Germline V gene lookup returns CDR1 SQVTM and CDR2 ANQGSEA. Unmatched junction bases numbered 5, after V lost 4 bases and J lost 8 bases. CDR3 in amino acids: CSVVRGTYEQFF. DNA for the CDR3: TGCAGCGTTGTCAGGGGGACCTATGAGCAGTTCTTC.

The J gene is TRBJ2-3, the V gene TRBV15; D might be TRBD1 (5 bases). Germline V lookup: CDR1 LNHNV, CDR2 YYDKDF (reference sequence). V dropped 1 base and J dropped 1 base, with 9 bases sitting between them. The CDR3 loop spans 15 amino acids. The CDR3 loop reads CATSRGIGGTDTQYF. CDR3 in DNA: TGTGCCACCAGCAGAGGGATAGGGGGCACAGATACGCAGTATTTT.

The chain is built from TRBV6-5 and TRBJ1-2, with a tentative D call TRBD1 (6 bases). Trimming shortened V by 5 bases and J by 8 bases, and 15 bases separated the two germline ends. This CDR3 has 13 residues. Germline CDR1 and CDR2: MNHEY and SVGAGI. CDR3 protein: CASSPPGGHGYTF. In DNA form, the CDR3 reads TGTGCCAGCAGTCCCCCCGGGGGGCACGGCTACACCTTC.

The chain uses TRBV4-2 and TRBJ2-3; 8 positions match TRBD2. Germline CDR1 reads LGHNA; CDR2 reads YNFKEQ. The length of the CDR3 is 17 residues. V gave up 4 bases and J gave up 4 bases; unmatched junction bases: 13. CDR3 residues: CASSRSSVAGRADTQYF. In DNA, the CDR3 is TGTGCCAGCAGCCGCTCATCGGTAGCGGGAAGGGCAGATACGCAGTATTTT.

V and J are TRBV7-9 and TRBJ2-1; possible D gene TRBD2, 6 bases. The CDR3 is 16 residues long. CDR1 and CDR2 (germline): SEHNR, FQNEAQ (reference sequence). The germline V and J ends were trimmed by 5 bases and 6 bases, with 20 bases remaining between them. CDR3 nucleotide sequence: TGTGCCAGCAGCCCTAGTGAGGGCGGGACCTTCAATGAGCAGTTCTTC. It translates to CASSPSEGGTFNEQFF.

The chain uses TRBV27 and TRBJ1-1; TRBD1 is a possible D gene (5 bases). The CDR3 runs to 14 residues. V lost 8 bases and J 5 bases, leaving 18 bases between the germline ends. Germline lookup yields CDR1 MNHEY and CDR2 SMNVEV (reference sequence). This CDR3 is CASYPGAGGTEAFF. In nucleotides, the CDR3 is TGTGCCAGCTATCCCGGGGCCGGAGGGACTGAAGCTTTCTTT.